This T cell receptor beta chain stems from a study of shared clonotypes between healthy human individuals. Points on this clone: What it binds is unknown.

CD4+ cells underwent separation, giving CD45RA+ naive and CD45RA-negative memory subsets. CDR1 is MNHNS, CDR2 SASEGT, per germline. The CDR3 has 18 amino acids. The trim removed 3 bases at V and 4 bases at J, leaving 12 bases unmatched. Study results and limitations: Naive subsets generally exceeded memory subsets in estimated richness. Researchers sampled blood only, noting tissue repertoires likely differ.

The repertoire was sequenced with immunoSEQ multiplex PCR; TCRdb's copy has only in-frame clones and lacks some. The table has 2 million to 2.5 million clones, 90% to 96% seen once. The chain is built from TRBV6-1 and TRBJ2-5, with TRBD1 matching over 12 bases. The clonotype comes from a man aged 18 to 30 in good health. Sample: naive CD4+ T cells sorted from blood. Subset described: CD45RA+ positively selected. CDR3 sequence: CASSDDFRDRGLRETQYF. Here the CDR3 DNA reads TGTGCCAGCAGTGACGACTTCCGGGACAGGGGGCTCCGAGAGACCCAGTACTTC.